The 25 T cell receptor beta chains presented below share a single source sample, sequenced in a study of T cell responses to AZD1222 COVID-19 vaccine. Sequencing used immunoSEQ multiplex PCR; TCRdb keeps in-frame clones, though not all of them. This table holds fewer than 120,000 clones, approximately 90% found once. The source material was peripheral blood, sampled on day 0 of AZD1222 vaccination. The receptors shown here come from an adult in good health.

The chain joins TRBV6-4 to TRBJ2-2, with D unclear. The CDR3 loop spans 17 amino acids. The germline gives CDR1 MRHNA, CDR2 SNTAGT. Trimming left V 3 bases short and J 1 base short, with 15 bases between. The CDR3 is CASSEQMGAGNTGELFF. CDR3 sequence (DNA): TGTGCCAGCAGTGAGCAGATGGGCGCAGGGAACACCGGGGAGCTGTTTTTT.

The J gene is TRBJ1-2, the V gene TRBV29-1, with TRBD1 identical over 9 bases. The CDR3 is made up of 16 amino acids. The germline gives CDR1 SQVTM, CDR2 ANQGSEA. V shed 7 bases, J shed 4 bases, and the junction held 16 bases outside the gene matches. CDR3 bases: TGCAGCGGATTTTCATCGGGACAGGGACCCCCCTATGGCTACACCTTC. Residues: CSGFSSGQGPPYGYTF.

V gene TRBV29-1 combines with J gene TRBJ2-3, with TRBD2 matching 7 bases. The CDR3 contains 14 residues. J was trimmed by 5 bases and V by 6 bases; bases with no gene match: 11. CDR1 is SQVTM and CDR2 is ANQGSEA in the germline V gene. CDR3 bases: TGCAGCGTCGCGACAGCGGGATCGATAGATACGCAGTATTTT. Translating it yields CSVATAGSIDTQYF.

The chain couples TRBV28 to TRBJ2-7; D may be TRBD1 or TRBD2 (5 bases each). The CDR3 is made up of 13 amino acids. The V end was cut by 8 bases, the J end by 0 bases, with 11 bases between. CDR1 is MDHEN, CDR2 SYDVKM, per germline. This CDR3 is CASGTDDSYEQYF. The CDR3 region has the DNA TGTGCCAGCGGGACCGACGACTCCTACGAGCAGTACTTC.

The chain has TRBV3-1 (or the pseudogene TRBV3-2) and TRBJ1-5, with 7 bases lining up with TRBD1. The V segment lost 0 bases and the J segment 5 bases; nucleotides outside the gene matches: 7. In germline, CDR1 is LGHDT, CDR2 YNNKEL (reference sequence). This CDR3 region has 16 residues. The CDR3 nucleotides read TGTGCCAGCAGCCAAGATCTACCGACAGGGTATCAGCCCCAGCATTTT. Translating it yields CASSQDLPTGYQPQHF.

The rearrangement joins TRBV9 to TRBJ2-5; 14 bases agree with TRBD2. The germline V gene encodes CDR1 SGDLS and CDR2 YYNGEE. After removal of 2 bases from V and 2 bases from J, the junction contained 17 bases not matched to a gene. There are 21 residues in the CDR3. In nucleotides, the CDR3 is TGTGCCAGCAGCGTCTCACCCAGGGGGACTAGCGGGGGCGTTCCACAAGAGACCCAGTACTTC. Its protein product is CASSVSPRGTSGGVPQETQYF.

This chain connects TRBV9 to TRBJ1-6; D possibly corresponds to TRBD1 (5 bases). The V end was cut by 2 bases, the J end by 9 bases, with 15 bases between. The germline V gene encodes CDR1 SGDLS and CDR2 YYNGEE. The CDR3 has 15 amino acids. CDR3 nucleotide sequence: TGTGCCAGCAGCGTGGCCCCCCGGGACTCTTCACCCCTCCACTTT. Protein: CASSVAPRDSSPLHF.

The chain combines TRBV6-2 or TRBV6-3 with TRBJ1-5, with no clear D. This CDR3 comprises 11 residues. V shed 5 bases and J shed 9 bases, with 8 bases lying between them. CDR1 and CDR2 from the germline V gene are MNHEY and SVGEGT. The CDR3 nucleotides read TGTGCCAGCAGTGCGGAAGGGCCCCAGCATTTT. Its translation: CASSAEGPQHF.

V gene TRBV19 combines with J gene TRBJ2-4; TRBD2 agrees at 7 bases. Trimming removed 5 bases from V and 0 bases from J; junction bases left unmatched: 13. Germline assignment: CDR1 LNHDA and CDR2 SQIVND (reference sequence). This CDR3 region has 18 residues. The CDR3 is CASSEGSGGSTAKNIQYF. CDR3 DNA sequence: TGTGCCAGTAGTGAGGGCTCGGGAGGTTCGACAGCCAAAAACATTCAGTACTTC.

J is TRBJ2-1 and V is TRBV28; D might be TRBD1 (5 bases). CDR1 and CDR2 (germline): MDHEN, SYDVKM. The V gene lost 5 bases and the J gene lost 1 base, with 12 bases spanning the gap. The CDR3 loop spans 15 amino acids. CDR3 loop: CASSPPGYSYNEQFF. The CDR3 DNA reads as TGTGCCAGCAGTCCTCCAGGGTATTCCTACAATGAGCAGTTCTTC.

This clone was counted a few times. CDR3 nucleotide sequence: TGTGCCACCGGGACAGGGAGCGGCGAGCAGTACTTC. Encoded protein: CATGTGSGEQYF. V gene TRBV24-1 combines with J gene TRBJ2-7; 9 bases are a match to TRBD1. The CDR3 is 12 amino acids. CDR1 is KGHDR and CDR2 is SFDVKD in the germline V gene. The V segment lost 9 bases and the J segment 6 bases; nucleotides outside the gene matches: 5.

The V gene is TRBV7-2, the J gene TRBJ1-4, with D possibly matching TRBD1 (6 bases). V dropped 3 bases and J dropped 5 bases, with 13 bases sitting between them. CDR3 length: 15 amino acids. CDR1 is SGHTA and CDR2 is FQGNSA in the germline V gene. CDR3 bases: TGTGCCAGCAGCTTGGGGAGCGGGGGCAATGAAAAACTGTTTTTT. Its translation: CASSLGSGGNEKLFF.

This clone appeared a single time. The chain uses TRBV2 and TRBJ2-3, with TRBD2 matching 10 bases. Losses at the gene ends were 6 bases for V and 2 bases for J; bases not matched to a gene: 8. CDR3 length: 16 residues. Germline loops: CDR1 SNHLY, CDR2 FYNNEI. The CDR3 is CASSRLAGRNTDTQYF. Here the CDR3 DNA reads TGTGCCAGCAGCAGACTAGCGGGCCGCAACACAGATACGCAGTATTTT. The variable domain in full, completed from reference TRBV2 and TRBJ2-3, reads EPEVTQTPSHQVTQMGQEVILRCVPISNHLYFYWYRQILGQKVEFLVSFYNNEISEKSEIFDDQFSVERPDGSNFTLKIRSTKLEDSAMYFCASSRLAGRNTDTQYFGPGTRLTVL.

This chain uses TRBV11-3 with TRBJ2-3; TRBD2 agrees at 7 bases. Losses at the gene ends were 5 bases for V and 0 bases for J; bases not matched to a gene: 8. Per the germline V gene, CDR1 is SGHNT and CDR2 is YENEEA. The CDR3 is made up of 16 amino acids. In DNA, the CDR3 is TGTGCCAGCAGCCTAGGGACTACCCTTAGCACAGATACGCAGTATTTT. It codes for CASSLGTTLSTDTQYF. Filled out from reference TRBV11-3 and TRBJ2-3, the complete variable domain reads EAGVVQSPRYKIIEKKQPVAFWCNPISGHNTLYWYLQNLGQGPELLIRYENEEAVDDSQLPKDRFSAERLKGVDSTLKIQPAELGDSAVYLCASSLGTTLSTDTQYFGPGTRLTVL.

This rearrangement joins TRBV5-4 to TRBJ1-4; TRBD1 agrees at 7 bases. The CDR3 contains 14 residues. Trimming took 4 bases from V and 7 from J; bases not matched to a gene: 7. In germline, CDR1 is SGHNT, CDR2 YYREEE (reference sequence). CDR3 sequence reads: CASSRRQGGEKLFF. The CDR3 coding sequence is TGTGCCAGCAGCCGCCGACAGGGAGGTGAAAAACTGTTTTTT.

This clone was detected only a few times. The chain links TRBV5-3 to TRBJ1-1; 8 bases are shared with TRBD1. TRBV5-3 is an ORF, with its function uncertain. This CDR3 contains 13 residues. With 0 bases clipped from V and 6 bases from J, the junction kept 1 base outside the gene matches. CDR3 sequence reads: CARSLAQGAEAFF. Written as DNA, the CDR3 is TGTGCCAGAAGCTTGGCACAGGGGGCTGAAGCTTTCTTT.

This rearrangement joins TRBV11-3 to TRBJ2-3, with D maybe TRBD2 (6 bases). V dropped 5 bases and J dropped 2 bases, with 11 bases sitting between them. CDR1 and CDR2 from the germline V gene are SGHNT and YENEEA. This CDR3 has 14 residues. The CDR3 DNA reads as TGTGCCAGCAGCCCGGGACTCGCCACAGATACGCAGTATTTT. Protein sequence: CASSPGLATDTQYF.

V and J are TRBV24-1 and TRBJ1-1; TRBD1 agrees at 10 bases. Germline values: CDR1 KGHDR, CDR2 SFDVKD. The CDR3 spans 14 residues. Trimming cost V 7 bases and J 4 bases; bases outside gene matches: 5. CDR3 DNA: TGTGCCACCAGGATGGGACAGGGGAGCACTGAAGCTTTCTTT. This sequence encodes CATRMGQGSTEAFF.

The rearrangement links TRBV27 to TRBJ1-2; D not certain. CDR1 is MNHEY, CDR2 SMNVEV, per germline (reference sequence). The CDR3 runs 16 residues. V shed 5 bases and J shed 0 bases, with 16 bases lying between them. The CDR3 sequence: CASSPSHLETNYGYTF. In nucleotides, the CDR3 is TGTGCCAGCAGTCCGAGCCACCTTGAAACTAACTATGGCTACACCTTC.

The chain joins TRBV28 to TRBJ1-1; TRBD1 is a possible D gene (5 bases). There are 16 residues in the CDR3. Germline assignment: CDR1 MDHEN and CDR2 SYDVKM. V was shortened by 4 bases and J by 0 bases, with 15 bases between the two germline ends. The CDR3 DNA follows: TGTGCCAGCAGTTGGGGCAGCCGGATAATGAACACTGAAGCTTTCTTT. This codes for CASSWGSRIMNTEAFF.

The chain recombines TRBV7-9 with TRBJ1-6, with D possibly TRBD1 on 5 matching bases. The CDR3 has 15 amino acids. V lost 4 bases to trimming and J lost 6 bases, with 13 bases between them. CDR1 and CDR2 (germline): SEHNR, FQNEAQ (reference sequence). CDR3 DNA: TGTGCCAGCAGCTCAGGGCGGCGAGTTAATTCACCCCTCCACTTT. Its protein is CASSSGRRVNSPLHF.

The gene calls are TRBV2 and TRBJ2-7; possible D gene TRBD2, 6 bases. V lost 6 bases, J lost 4 bases, and 16 bases lay in between. CDR1 is SNHLY, CDR2 FYNNEI, per germline. CDR3 size: 14 residues. The CDR3 coding sequence is TGTGCCAGCAGATCGGGACTGTCCCGATACGAGCAGTACTTC. This translates into CASRSGLSRYEQYF.

J is TRBJ1-2 and V is TRBV5-1, with D possibly TRBD1 on 5 matching bases. Germline V CDR1 and CDR2: SGHRS, YFSETQ. The length of the CDR3 is 14 residues. V lost 4 bases to trimming and J lost 1 base, with 11 bases between them. CDR3 sequence reads: CASSTGTVNYGYTF. The CDR3 DNA follows: TGCGCCAGCAGCACCGGGACGGTTAACTATGGCTACACCTTC.

In nucleotides, the CDR3 is TGTGCCAGCACCTACGGGCAGGGGGTCCGGTCCTTGGTCTCTGGAAACACCATATATTTT. Translating it yields CASTYGQGVRSLVSGNTIYF. V and J are TRBV21-1 and TRBJ1-3; TRBD1, the D gene given by the table, was not confirmed from the DNA. TRBV21-1 is flagged as a pseudogene. The CDR3 consists of 20 residues.

The chain uses TRBV28 and TRBJ1-4; 8 bases are shared with TRBD1. Germline V gives CDR1 MDHEN, CDR2 SYDVKM. This CDR3 region has 13 residues. Trimming at V came to 10 bases and at J to 7 bases, leaving 8 bases not matched to a gene. Here the CDR3 reads CAISQGVAEKLFF. The DNA of the CDR3 is TGTGCCATTTCACAGGGGGTCGCTGAAAAACTGTTTTTT.